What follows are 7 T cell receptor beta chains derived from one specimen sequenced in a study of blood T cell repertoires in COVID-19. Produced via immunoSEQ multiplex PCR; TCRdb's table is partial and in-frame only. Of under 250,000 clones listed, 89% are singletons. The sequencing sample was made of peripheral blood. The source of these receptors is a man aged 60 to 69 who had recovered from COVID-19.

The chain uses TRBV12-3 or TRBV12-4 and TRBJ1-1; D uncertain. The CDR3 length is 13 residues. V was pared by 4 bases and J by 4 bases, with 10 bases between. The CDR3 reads CASSSRRGTEAFF. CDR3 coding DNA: TGTGCCAGCAGTTCCCGGCGGGGCACTGAAGCTTTCTTT.

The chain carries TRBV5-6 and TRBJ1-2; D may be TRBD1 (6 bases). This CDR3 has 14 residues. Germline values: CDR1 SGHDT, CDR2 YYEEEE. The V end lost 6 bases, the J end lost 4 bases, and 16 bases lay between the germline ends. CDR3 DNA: TGTGCCAGCACTGAAGAGGACAGAATCTATGGCTACACCTTC. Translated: CASTEEDRIYGYTF. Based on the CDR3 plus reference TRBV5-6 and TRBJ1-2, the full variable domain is DAGVTQSPTHLIKTRGQQVTLRCSPKSGHDTVSWYQQALGQGPQFIFQYYEEEERQRGNFPDRFSGHQFPNYSSELNVNALLLGDSALYLCASTEEDRIYGYTFGSGTRLTVV.

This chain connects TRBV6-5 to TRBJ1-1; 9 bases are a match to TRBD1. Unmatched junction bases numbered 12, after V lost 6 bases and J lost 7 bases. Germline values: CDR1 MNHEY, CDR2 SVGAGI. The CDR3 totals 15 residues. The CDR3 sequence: CASSGTGTGISEAFF. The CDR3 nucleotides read TGTGCCAGCAGCGGAACCGGGACAGGGATTAGTGAAGCTTTCTTT.

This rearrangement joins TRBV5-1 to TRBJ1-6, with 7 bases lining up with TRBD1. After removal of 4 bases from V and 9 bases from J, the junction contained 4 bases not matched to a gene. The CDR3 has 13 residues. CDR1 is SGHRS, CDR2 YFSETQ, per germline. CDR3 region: CASSRQGRSPLHF. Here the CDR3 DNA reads TGCGCCAGCAGCCGACAGGGTCGTTCACCCCTCCACTTT.

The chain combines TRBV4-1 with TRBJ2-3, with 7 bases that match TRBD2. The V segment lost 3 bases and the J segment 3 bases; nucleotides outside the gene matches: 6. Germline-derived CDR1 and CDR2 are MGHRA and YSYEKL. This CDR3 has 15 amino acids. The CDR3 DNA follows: TGCGCCAGCAGCCATGGGCTAGCGGATACAGATACGCAGTATTTT. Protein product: CASSHGLADTDTQYF.

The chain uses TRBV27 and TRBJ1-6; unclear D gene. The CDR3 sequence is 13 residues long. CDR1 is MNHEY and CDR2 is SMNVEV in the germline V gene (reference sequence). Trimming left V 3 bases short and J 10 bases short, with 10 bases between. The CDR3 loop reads CASSLLGGSPLHF. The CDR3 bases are TGTGCCAGCAGTTTGTTGGGCGGGTCACCCCTCCACTTT.

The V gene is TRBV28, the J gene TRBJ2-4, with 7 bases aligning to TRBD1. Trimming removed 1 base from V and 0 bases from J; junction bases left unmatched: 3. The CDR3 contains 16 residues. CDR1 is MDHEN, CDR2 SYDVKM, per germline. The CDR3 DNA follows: TGTGCCAGCAGTTTATCCGACAGGGTAGCCAAAAACATTCAGTACTTC. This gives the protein CASSLSDRVAKNIQYF. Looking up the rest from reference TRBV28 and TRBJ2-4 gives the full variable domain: DVKVTQSSRYLVKRTGEKVFLECVQDMDHENMFWYRQDPGLGLRLIYFSYDVKMKEKGDIPEGYSVSREKKERFSLILESASTNQTSMYLCASSLSDRVAKNIQYFGAGTRLSVL.